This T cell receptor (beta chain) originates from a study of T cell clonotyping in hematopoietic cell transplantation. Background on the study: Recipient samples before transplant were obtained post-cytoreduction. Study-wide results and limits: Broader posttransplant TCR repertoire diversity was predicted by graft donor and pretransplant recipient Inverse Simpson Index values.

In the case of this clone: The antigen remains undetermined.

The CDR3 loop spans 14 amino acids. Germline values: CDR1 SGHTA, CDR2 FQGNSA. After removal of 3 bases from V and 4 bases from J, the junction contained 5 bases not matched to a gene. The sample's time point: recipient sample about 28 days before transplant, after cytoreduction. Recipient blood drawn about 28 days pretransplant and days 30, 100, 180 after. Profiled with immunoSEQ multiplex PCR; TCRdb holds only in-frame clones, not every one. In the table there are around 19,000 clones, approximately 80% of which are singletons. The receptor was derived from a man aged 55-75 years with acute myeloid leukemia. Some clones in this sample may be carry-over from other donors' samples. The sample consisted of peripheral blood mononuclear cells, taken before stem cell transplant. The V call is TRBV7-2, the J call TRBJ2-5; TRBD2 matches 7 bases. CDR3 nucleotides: TGTGCCAGCAGCTTTTTAGGGGAGGGAGAGACCCAGTACTTC. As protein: CASSFLGEGETQYF.